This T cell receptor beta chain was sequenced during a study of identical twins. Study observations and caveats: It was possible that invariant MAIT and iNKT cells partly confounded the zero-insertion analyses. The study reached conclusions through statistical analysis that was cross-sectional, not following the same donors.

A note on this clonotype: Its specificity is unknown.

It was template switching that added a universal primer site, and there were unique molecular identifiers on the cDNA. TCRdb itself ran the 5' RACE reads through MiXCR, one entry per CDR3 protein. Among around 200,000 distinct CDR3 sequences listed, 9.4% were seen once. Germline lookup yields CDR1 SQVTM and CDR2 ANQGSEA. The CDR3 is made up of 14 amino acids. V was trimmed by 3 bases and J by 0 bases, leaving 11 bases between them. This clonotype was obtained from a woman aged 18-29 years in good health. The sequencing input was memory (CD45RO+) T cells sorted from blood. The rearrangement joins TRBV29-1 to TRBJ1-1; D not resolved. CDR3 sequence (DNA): TGCAGCGTTGAGGGGATGGGCCTGAACACTGAAGCTTTCTTT. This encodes CSVEGMGLNTEAFF.